This TCR beta chain is drawn from a study of cytomegalovirus exposure and HLA in healthy donors. Study-wide findings and caveats: Follow-up analysis seemed to connect common viral pathogens with several of the most significant clusters identified. Rates of TCR association differed by HLA locus in a later analysis, with DRB1 highest and HLA-C lowest. Later work found most CMV-associated TCR beta chains apparently HLA-restricted.

Vbeta (60) and Jbeta (13) primers were used in the PCR. Using immunoSEQ multiplex PCR, the repertoire was profiled, and TCRdb retains in-frame clones only, with some absent. Of 90,000 to 100,000 clones listed, less than 85% were seen once; the top ten hold 15% to 20%. This clone was seen just once. No antigen is known for it. The receptor was derived from a woman aged 55-69 years in good health and CMV-seropositive. Sequenced: PBMCs.

The CDR3: CASQGAQETQYF. CDR3 coding DNA: TGTGCCAGTCAGGGGGCACAAGAGACCCAGTACTTC. The V and J genes are TRBV2 and TRBJ2-5; 8 positions match TRBD1. Trimming cost V 9 bases and J 2 bases; bases outside gene matches: 2. CDR1 and CDR2 (germline): SNHLY, FYNNEI. The CDR3 sequence is 12 residues long. The full variable domain, with the rest looked up from reference TRBV2 and TRBJ2-5, is EPEVTQTPSHQVTQMGQEVILRCVPISNHLYFYWYRQILGQKVEFLVSFYNNEISEKSEIFDDQFSVERPDGSNFTLKIRSTKLEDSAMYFCASQGAQETQYFGPGTRLLVL.